The sequence of this TCR beta chain was determined in a study of shared clonotypes between healthy human individuals. Across the whole study: Each donor's CD4 naive and CD4 memory cells filled three plates apiece, CD8 naive two, and CD8 memory one. Overall study results and limits: Clonotype sharing across several donors was observed for 4.5% to 6.5% of naive CD4 clonotypes. The diversity represented, both genetic and in exposure history, was limited by few donors.

Trimming took 6 bases from V and 1 from J; bases not matched to a gene: 3. The CDR3 spans 14 residues. The germline V gene has CDR1 MDHEN and CDR2 SYDVKM. The authors loaded 150 to 250 ng DNA, 25,000 to 30,000 T cell genomes, into sorted-subset replicate PCRs. Produced via immunoSEQ multiplex PCR; TCRdb's table is partial and in-frame only. Of 1.5 million to 1.9 million clones in the sample, 95% to 99% were seen once. This clone was detected once. Its antigen remains unidentified. The TCR originated in a man aged 25-40 years in good health. The sequenced material came from naive CD4+ T cells sorted from blood. Subset denoted: CD45RA+ positively selected. The chain couples TRBV28 to TRBJ2-7, with 10 positions matching TRBD2. The CDR3 DNA follows: TGTGCCAGCAGGGGACTAGCGACTTCCTACGAGCAGTACTTC. It specifies CASRGLATSYEQYF.